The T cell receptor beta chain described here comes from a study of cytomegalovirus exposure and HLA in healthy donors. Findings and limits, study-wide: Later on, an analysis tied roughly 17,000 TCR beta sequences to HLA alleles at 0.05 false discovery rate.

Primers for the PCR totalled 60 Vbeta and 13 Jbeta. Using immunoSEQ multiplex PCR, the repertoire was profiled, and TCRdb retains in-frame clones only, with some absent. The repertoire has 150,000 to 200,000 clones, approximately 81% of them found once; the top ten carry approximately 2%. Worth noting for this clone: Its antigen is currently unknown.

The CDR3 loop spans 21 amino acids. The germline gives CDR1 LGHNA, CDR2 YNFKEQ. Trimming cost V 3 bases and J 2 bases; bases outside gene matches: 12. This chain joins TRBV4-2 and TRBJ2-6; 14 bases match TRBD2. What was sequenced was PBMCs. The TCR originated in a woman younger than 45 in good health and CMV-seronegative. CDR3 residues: CASSHRAGPGLAGAGANVLTF. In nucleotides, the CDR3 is TGTGCCAGCAGCCATCGGGCAGGCCCGGGACTAGCGGGGGCTGGGGCCAACGTCCTGACTTTC.